This T cell receptor (beta chain) was identified during a study of blood T cell repertoires in COVID-19. CDR1 and CDR2 from the germline V gene are MNHEY and SVGAGI. V was clipped by 2 bases and J by 9 bases; unmatched bases: 4. This CDR3 has 14 residues. Assay: immunoSEQ multiplex PCR; the TCRdb copy retains only in-frame clones and omits some. This table has roughly 400,000 clones, roughly nine tenths appearing once. The sequence derives from a woman aged 40-49 years who had been exposed to COVID-19. The V call is TRBV6-5, the J call TRBJ1-6; 7 nucleotides agree with TRBD1. The specimen sequenced was PBMCs or T cells enriched from blood (not recorded which). This CDR3 is CASSYTGARSPLHF. The CDR3 DNA is TGTGCCAGCAGTTACACAGGGGCTCGTTCACCCCTCCACTTT.